In its sample, the clone carrying this TCR beta chain was seen a few times. Its antigen is not known. The sample belongs to a study of blood T cells in healthy people across ages. Findings and caveats of the study: The recorded TCR beta diversity per million T cells decreased in a roughly linear manner with age.

With each sample, at least 6 micrograms of total RNA were extracted. It was with a sample-barcoded 5' primer and a J-beta primer mix that a second PCR of roughly 7 to 12 cycles was run. The authors tagged each cDNA molecule using a template-switch adaptor with 12 random nucleotides. TCRdb called the 5' RACE reads again in MiXCR, with one record for every CDR3 protein. The sample has over 700,000 distinct CDR3 sequences, less than 70% seen once. The CDR3 loop spans 15 amino acids. Germline V gene lookup returns CDR1 SNHLY and CDR2 FYNNEI. Trimming at V came to 5 bases and at J to 4 bases, leaving 8 bases not matched to a gene.

This sequence originates from a man older than 75 in good health. The sample comprised blood. The J gene is TRBJ2-5, the V gene TRBV2, with TRBD1 identical over 9 bases. The CDR3 spells CASSILQGALETQYF. CDR3 DNA sequence: TGTGCCAGCAGTATACTACAGGGGGCCCTAGAGACCCAGTACTTC.